Listed below are T cell receptor beta chains from one sample, sequenced in a study of T cell changes during pregnancy in multiple sclerosis. Assay: immunoSEQ multiplex PCR; the TCRdb copy retains only in-frame clones and omits some. The sample lists about 48,000 clones, approximately 85% occurring once. Source: CD4+ T cells from peripheral blood mononuclear cells, taken in the second trimester of pregnancy. These TCRs come from a female donor with multiple sclerosis, enrolled in a pregnancy study. Each CDR3 is given without its conserved first and last residue.

>TRBV30
AWSVGGLNNSPLH
>TRBV27
ASSLLGVRSPQY
>TRBV5-1
ASSSDRGPVSTNTEAF
>TRBV20-1
SATKGAYQY
>TRBV6-1
ASSDQDTQY
>TRBV4-2
ASSQDPGTVLAKNIQY
>TRBV6-5
ASSFRDRGARGGYT
>TRBV27
ASRTRTSASSYEQY
>TRBV29-1
SVATGFYEQY
>TRBV19
ASSVPTGYQLNTEAF
>TRBV28
ASSLQGYRELF
>TRBV5-1
ASSPGQGREKLF
>TRBV6-5
ASSRTADTGELF
>TRBV30
AWSVQGGWGEQY
>TRBV2
ASSLLSGQGWNTDTQY
>TRBV7-9
ASSPVGLPTDTQY
>TRBV5-1
ASSLIPAGAYEQY
>TRBV9
ASSVGGGGTGNTGELF
>TRBV7-9
ASQPGLVTDTQY
>TRBV28
ASTEQYSNQPQH
>TRBV6-5
ATLGAKNTEAF
>TRBV7-2
ASSLESHSYNEQF
>TRBV2
ASSRLAGVTDTQY
>TRBV9
ASSVTGEQF
>TRBV28
ASSLSIPGTGGGEQY
>TRBV5-8
ASSQRTGAYEQY
>TRBV29-1
SVGRDYNTGELF
>TRBV10-3
AISERKQGRIDTQY
>TRBV6-5
ASSSYRVDNYGYT
>TRBV4-1
ASSHPKDSLQIYEQY
>TRBV6-5
ASSYSTSGTTYEQY
>TRBV7-2
ASSENRTPGGEQY
>TRBV5-1
ASSLGAGGLTDTQY
>TRBV5-1
ASSAAGLAEFVIAKNIQY
>TRBV1
TSSRLALSTDTQY